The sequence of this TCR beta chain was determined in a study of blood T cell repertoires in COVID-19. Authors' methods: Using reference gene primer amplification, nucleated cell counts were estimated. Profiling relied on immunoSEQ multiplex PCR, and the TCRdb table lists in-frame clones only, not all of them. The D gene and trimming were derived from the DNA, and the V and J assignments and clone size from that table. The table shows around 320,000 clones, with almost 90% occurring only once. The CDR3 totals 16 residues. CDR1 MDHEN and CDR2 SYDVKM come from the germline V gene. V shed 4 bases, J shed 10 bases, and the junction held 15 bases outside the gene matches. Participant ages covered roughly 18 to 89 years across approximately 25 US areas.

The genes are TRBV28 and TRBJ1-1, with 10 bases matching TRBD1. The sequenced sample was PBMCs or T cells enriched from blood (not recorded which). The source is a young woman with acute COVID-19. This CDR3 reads CASSSRPTGGAGGAFF. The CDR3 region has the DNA TGTGCCAGCAGTTCCCGACCGACAGGGGGCGCGGGAGGAGCTTTCTTT.